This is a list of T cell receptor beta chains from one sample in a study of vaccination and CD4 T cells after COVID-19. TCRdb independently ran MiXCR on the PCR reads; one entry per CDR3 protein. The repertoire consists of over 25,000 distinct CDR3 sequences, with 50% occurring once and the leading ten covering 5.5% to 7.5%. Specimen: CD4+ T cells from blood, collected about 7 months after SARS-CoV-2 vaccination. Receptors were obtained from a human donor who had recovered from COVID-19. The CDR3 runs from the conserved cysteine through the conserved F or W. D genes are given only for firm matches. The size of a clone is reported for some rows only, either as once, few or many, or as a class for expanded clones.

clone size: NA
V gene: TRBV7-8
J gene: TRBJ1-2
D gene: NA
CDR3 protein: CASSLGGVRVPDHGYTF
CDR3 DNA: TGTGCCAGCAGCTTAGGGGGGGTTCGTGTTCCGGATCATGGCTACACCTTC

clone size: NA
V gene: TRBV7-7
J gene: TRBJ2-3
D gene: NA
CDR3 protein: CASSSNVGAADTQYF
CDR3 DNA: TGTGCCAGCAGCTCAAATGTGGGGGCGGCAGATACGCAGTATTTT

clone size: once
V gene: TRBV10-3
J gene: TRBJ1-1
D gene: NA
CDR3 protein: CAIREEGKGMNTEAFF
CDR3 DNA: TGTGCCATCAGGGAGGAGGGGAAAGGAATGAACACTGAAGCTTTCTTT

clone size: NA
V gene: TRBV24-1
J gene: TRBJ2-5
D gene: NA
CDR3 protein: CATSVGFQETQYF
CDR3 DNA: TGTGCCACCAGTGTTGGATTTCAAGAGACCCAGTACTTC

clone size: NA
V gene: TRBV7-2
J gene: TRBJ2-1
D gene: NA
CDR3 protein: CASSTLLGRYNEQFF
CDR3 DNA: TGTGCCAGCAGCACCCTCCTGGGGAGGTACAATGAGCAGTTCTTC

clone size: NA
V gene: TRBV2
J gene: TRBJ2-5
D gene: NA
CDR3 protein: CASGSSWQETQYF
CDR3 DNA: TGTGCCAGCGGCTCTTCCTGGCAAGAGACCCAGTACTTC

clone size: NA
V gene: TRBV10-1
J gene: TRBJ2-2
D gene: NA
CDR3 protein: CASSERPHSGELFF
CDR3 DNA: TGCGCCAGCAGTGAGCGCCCACATAGCGGGGAGCTGTTTTTT

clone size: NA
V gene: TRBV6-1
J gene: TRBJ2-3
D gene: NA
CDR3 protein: CASSRALGRTDTQYF
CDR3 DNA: TGTGCCAGCAGTCGCGCCTTAGGGCGAACAGATACGCAGTATTTT

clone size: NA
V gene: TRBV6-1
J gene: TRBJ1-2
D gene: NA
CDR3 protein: CASSRTVYDYTF
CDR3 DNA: TGTGCCAGCAGTCGGACAGTTTATGACTACACCTTC

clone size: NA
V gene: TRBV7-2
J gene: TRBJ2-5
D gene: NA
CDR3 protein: CASSSRHGGETQYF
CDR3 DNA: TGTGCCAGCAGCTCAAGACACGGCGGGGAGACCCAGTACTTC

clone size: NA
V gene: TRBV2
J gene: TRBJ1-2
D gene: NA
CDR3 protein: CASSRQGNYGYTF
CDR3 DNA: TGTGCCAGCAGTCGTCAGGGAAACTATGGCTACACCTTC

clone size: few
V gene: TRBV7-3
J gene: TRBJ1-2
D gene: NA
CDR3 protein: CASSLTGAYGYTF
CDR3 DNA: TGTGCCAGCAGCTTAACAGGGGCCTATGGCTACACCTTC

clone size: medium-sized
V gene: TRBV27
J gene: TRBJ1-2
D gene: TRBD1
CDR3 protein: CASRTGQGGDGYTF
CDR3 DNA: TGTGCCAGCAGGACGGGACAGGGTGGTGATGGCTACACCTTC

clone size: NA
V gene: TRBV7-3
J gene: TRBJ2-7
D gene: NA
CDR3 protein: CASSYYEQYF
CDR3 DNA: TGTGCCAGCAGCTACTACGAGCAGTACTTC

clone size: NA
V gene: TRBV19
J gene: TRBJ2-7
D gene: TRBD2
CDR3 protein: CGSLAGLSYEQYF
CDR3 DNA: TGTGGGAGTCTAGCGGGACTCTCCTACGAGCAGTACTTC

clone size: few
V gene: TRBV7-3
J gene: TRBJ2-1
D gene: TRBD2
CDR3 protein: CASSLGTSGSWEQFF
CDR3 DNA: TGTGCCAGCAGCTTAGGGACTAGCGGGAGTTGGGAGCAGTTCTTC

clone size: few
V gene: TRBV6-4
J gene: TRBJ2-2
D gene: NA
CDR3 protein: CASSAANTGELFF
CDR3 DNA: TGTGCCAGCAGTGCCGCGAACACCGGGGAGCTGTTTTTT

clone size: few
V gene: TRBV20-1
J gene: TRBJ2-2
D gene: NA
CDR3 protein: CSADEMGPSTGELFF
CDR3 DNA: TGCAGTGCAGACGAGATGGGACCCTCCACCGGGGAGCTGTTTTTT

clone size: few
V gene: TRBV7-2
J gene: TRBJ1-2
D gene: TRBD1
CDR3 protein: CASSTRQGVDGYTF
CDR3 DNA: TGTGCCAGCAGCACCCGACAGGGGGTGGATGGCTACACCTTC

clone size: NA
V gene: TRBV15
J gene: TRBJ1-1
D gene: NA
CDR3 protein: CATSREGGGGAFF
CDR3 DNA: TGTGCCACCAGCAGAGAGGGGGGGGGGGGAGCTTTCTTT

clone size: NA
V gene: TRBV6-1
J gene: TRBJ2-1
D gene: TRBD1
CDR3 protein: CASSRTGTGINEQFF
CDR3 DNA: TGTGCCAGCAGTAGAACCGGGACAGGTATCAATGAGCAGTTCTTC

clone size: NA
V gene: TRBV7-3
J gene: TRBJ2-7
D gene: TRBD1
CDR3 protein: CASSKATGGQYEQYF
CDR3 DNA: TGTGCCAGCAGCAAAGCGACAGGGGGGCAGTACGAGCAGTACTTC

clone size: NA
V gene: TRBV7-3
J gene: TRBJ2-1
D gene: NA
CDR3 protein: CASSLGISSYNEQFF
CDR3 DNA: TGTGCCAGCAGCTTAGGGATAAGCTCCTACAATGAGCAGTTCTTC

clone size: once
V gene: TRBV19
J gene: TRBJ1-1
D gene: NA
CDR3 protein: CASSQTAVSAEAFF
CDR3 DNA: TGTGCCAGTAGCCAGACTGCGGTTAGCGCTGAAGCTTTCTTT

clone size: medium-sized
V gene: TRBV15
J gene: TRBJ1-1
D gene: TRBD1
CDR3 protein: CATSREGYRGPSEAFF
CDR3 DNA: TGTGCCACCAGCAGAGAAGGCTACAGGGGGCCATCGGAAGCTTTCTTT

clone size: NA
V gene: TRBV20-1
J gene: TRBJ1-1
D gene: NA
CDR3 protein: CSARRGVGEAFF
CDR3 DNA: TGCAGTGCTAGACGAGGGGTGGGGGAAGCTTTCTTT

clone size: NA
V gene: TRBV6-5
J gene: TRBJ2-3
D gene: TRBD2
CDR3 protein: CASSYGLAGADTQYF
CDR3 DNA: TGTGCCAGCAGTTATGGGCTAGCGGGAGCAGATACGCAGTATTTT